The clone carrying this T cell receptor (beta chain) has just a few counts. No antigen is known for it. The data are from a study of circulating tumor DNA in untreated peripheral T-cell lymphoma. Tumor tissue was collected at baseline, before treatment began. Sequencing was performed with immunoSEQ multiplex PCR; in TCRdb, only in-frame clones are kept and a portion is missing. The data show more than 4,500 clones, 60% to 75% seen once. The study, taken as a whole, reports: Baseline tissues yielded roughly 86% and baseline serum about 69% tumor-specific clonotype detection.

The CDR3 consists of 13 residues. Germline CDR1 is LNHDA and CDR2 is SQIVND (reference sequence). Trimming took 7 bases from V and 2 from J, leaving 10 bases between them. The TCR sequence derives from a human donor with peripheral T-cell lymphoma. The genes are TRBV19 and TRBJ2-3; a weak D match, TRBD1 (5 bases). Sequences were obtained from tumor tissue. Written as DNA, the CDR3 is TGTGCCAGTAAACAGGATACCACAGATACGCAGTATTTT. Protein sequence: CASKQDTTDTQYF.